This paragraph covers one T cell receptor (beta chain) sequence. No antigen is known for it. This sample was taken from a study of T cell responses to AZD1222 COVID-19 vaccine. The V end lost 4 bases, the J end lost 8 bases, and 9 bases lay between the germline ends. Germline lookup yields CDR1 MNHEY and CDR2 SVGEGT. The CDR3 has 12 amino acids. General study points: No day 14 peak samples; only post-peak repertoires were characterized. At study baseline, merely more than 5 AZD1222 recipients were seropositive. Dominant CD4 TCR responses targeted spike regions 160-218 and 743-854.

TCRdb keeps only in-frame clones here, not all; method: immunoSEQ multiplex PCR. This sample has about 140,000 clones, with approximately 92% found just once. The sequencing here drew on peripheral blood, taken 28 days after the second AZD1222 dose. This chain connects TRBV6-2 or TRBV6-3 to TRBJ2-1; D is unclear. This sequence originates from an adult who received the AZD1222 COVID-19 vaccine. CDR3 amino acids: CASSFIRDEQFF. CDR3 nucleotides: TGTGCCAGCAGTTTCATTCGGGATGAGCAGTTCTTC.